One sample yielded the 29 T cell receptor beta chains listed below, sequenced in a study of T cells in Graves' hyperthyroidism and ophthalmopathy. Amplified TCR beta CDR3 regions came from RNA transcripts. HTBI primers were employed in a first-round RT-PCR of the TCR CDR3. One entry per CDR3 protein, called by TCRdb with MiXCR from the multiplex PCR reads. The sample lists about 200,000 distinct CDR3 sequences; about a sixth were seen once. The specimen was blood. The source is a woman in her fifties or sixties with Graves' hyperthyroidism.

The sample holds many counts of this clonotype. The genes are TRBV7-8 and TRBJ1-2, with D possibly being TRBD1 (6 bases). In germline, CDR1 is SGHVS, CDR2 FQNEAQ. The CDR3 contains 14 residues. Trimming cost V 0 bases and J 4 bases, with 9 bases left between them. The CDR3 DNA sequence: TGTGCCAGCAGCTTAGCTCAGGGGATCTATGGCTACACCTTC. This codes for CASSLAQGIYGYTF.

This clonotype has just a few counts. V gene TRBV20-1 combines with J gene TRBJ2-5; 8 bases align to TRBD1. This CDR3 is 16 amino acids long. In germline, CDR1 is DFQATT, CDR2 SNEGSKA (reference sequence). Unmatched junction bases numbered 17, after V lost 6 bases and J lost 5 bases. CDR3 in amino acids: CSAPERTGSQRETQYF. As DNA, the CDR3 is TGCAGTGCCCCCGAACGGACAGGGAGTCAAAGGGAGACCCAGTACTTC.

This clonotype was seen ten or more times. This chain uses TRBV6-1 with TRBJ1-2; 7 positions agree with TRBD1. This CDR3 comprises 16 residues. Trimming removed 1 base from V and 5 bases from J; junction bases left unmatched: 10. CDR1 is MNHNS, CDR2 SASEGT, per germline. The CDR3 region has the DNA TGTGCCAGCAGTGAAGTCTTCGGGCAGGGGGAGTATGGCTACACCTTC. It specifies CASSEVFGQGEYGYTF.

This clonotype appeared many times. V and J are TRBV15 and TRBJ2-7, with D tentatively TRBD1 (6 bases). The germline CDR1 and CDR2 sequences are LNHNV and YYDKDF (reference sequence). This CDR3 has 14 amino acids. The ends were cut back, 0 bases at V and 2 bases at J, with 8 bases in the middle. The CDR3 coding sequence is TGTGCCACCAGCAGAGACAGGGGCCCCTACGAGCAGTACTTC. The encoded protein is CATSRDRGPYEQYF.

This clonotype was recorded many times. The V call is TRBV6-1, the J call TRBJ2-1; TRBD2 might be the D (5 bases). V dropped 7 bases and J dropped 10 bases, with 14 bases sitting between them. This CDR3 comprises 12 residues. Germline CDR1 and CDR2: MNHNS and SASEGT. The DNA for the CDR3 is TGTGCCAGCACCGCACCTCCGGGAGAGCAGTTCTTC. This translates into CASTAPPGEQFF.

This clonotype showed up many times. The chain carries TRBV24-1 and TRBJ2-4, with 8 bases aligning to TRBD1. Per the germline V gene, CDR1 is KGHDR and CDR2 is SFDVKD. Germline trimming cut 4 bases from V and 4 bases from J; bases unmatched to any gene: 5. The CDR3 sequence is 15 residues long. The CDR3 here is CATSDLRTGKNIQYF. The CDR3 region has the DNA TGTGCCACCAGTGACCTCCGGACAGGGAAAAACATTCAGTACTTC.

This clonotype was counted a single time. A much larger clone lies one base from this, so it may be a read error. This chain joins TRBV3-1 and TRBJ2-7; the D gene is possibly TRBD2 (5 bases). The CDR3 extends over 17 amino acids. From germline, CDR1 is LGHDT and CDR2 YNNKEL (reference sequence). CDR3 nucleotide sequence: TGTGCCAGCAGCCAACCGAAAATCACTAGAAGCGGCTACGAGCGGTACTTC. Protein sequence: CASSQPKITRSGYERYF.

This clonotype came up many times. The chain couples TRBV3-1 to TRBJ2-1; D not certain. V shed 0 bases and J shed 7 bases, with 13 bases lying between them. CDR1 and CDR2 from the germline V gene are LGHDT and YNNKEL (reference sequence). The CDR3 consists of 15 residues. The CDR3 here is CASSQDLVGLNEQFF. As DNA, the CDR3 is TGTGCCAGCAGCCAAGATTTGGTCGGGCTAAATGAGCAGTTCTTC.

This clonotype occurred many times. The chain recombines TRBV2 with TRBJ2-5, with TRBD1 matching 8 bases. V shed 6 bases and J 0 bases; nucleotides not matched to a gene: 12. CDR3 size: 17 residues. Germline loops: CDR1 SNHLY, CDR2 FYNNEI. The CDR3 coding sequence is TGTGCCAGCAGCGCAAGGACAGGGAGTAACTACCAAGAGACCCAGTACTTC. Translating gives CASSARTGSNYQETQYF.

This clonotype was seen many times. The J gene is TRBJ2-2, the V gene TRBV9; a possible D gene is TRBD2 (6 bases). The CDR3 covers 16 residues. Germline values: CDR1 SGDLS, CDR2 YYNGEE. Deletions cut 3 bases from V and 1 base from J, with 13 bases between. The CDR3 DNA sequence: TGTGCCAGCAGCGATATCCGGGACTTGAACACCGGGGAGCTGTTTTTT. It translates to CASSDIRDLNTGELFF.

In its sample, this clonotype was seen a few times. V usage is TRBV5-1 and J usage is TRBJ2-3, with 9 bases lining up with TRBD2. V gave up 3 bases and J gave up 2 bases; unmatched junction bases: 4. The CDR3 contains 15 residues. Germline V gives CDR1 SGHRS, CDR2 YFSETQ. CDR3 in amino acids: CASSSVGLATDTQYF. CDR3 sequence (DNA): TGCGCCAGCAGCTCGGTGGGACTAGCCACAGATACGCAGTATTTT.

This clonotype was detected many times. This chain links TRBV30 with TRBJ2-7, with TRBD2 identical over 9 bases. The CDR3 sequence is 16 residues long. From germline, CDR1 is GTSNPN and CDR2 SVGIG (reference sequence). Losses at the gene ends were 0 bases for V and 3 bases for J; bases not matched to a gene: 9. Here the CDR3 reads CAWSVIRLAEDYEQYF. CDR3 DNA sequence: TGTGCCTGGAGTGTAATTCGACTAGCGGAAGACTACGAGCAGTACTTC.

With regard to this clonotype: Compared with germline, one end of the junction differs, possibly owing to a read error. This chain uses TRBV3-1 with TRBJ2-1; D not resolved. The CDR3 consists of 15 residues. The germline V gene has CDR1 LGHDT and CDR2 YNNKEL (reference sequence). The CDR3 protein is CASSQEPNSCNEQFF. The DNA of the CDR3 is TGTGCCAGCAGCCAAGAGCCTAATTCCTGCAATGAGCAGTTCTTC.

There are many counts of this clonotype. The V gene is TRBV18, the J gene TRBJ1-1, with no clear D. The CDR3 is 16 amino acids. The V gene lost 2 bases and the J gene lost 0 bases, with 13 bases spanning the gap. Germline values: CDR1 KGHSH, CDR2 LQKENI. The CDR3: CASSPMREGVNTEAFF. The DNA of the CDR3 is TGTGCCAGCTCACCAATGAGGGAAGGAGTGAACACTGAAGCTTTCTTT. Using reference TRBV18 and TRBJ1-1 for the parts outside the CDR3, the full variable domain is NAGVMQNPRHLVRRRGQEARLRCSPMKGHSHVYWYRQLPEEGLKFMVYLQKENIIDESGMPKERFSAEFPKEGPSILRIQQVVRGDSAAYFCASSPMREGVNTEAFFGQGTRLTVV.

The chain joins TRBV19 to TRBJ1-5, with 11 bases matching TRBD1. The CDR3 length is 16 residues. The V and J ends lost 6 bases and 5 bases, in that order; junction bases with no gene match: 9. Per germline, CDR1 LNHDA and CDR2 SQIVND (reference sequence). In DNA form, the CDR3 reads TGTGCCAGTAGCGCTCGGACAGGGGGCGGCCATCAGCCCCAGCATTTT. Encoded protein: CASSARTGGGHQPQHF. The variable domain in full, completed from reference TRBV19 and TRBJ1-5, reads DGGITQSPKYLFRKEGQNVTLSCEQNLNHDAMYWYRQDPGQGLRLIYYSQIVNDFQKGDIAEGYSVSREKKESFPLTVTSAQKNPTAFYLCASSARTGGGHQPQHFGDGTRLSIL.

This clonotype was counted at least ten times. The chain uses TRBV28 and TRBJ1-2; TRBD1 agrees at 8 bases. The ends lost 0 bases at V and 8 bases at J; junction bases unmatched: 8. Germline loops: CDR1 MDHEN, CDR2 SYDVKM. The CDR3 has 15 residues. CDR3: CASSLWNDRGKGYTF. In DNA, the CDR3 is TGTGCCAGCAGTTTATGGAATGACAGGGGAAAGGGCTACACCTTC.

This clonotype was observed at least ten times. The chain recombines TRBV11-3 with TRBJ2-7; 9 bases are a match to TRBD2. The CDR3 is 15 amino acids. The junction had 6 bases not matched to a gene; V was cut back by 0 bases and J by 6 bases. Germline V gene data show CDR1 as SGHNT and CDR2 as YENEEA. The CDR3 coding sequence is TGTGCCAGCAGCTTAGAGGGACTAGCAGAGGGCGAGCAGTACTTC. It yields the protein CASSLEGLAEGEQYF.

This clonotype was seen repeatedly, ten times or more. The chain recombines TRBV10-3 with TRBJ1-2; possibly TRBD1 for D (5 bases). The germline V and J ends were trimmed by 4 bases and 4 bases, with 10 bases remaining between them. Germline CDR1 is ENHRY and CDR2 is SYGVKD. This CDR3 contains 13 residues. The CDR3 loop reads CAISVETVYGYTF. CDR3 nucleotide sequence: TGTGCCATCAGTGTAGAGACAGTCTATGGCTACACCTTC.

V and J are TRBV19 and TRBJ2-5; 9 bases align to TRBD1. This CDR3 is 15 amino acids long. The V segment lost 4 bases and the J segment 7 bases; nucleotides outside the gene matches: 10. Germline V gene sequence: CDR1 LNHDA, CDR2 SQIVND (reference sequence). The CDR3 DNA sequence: TGTGCCAGTAGTACCTCGGGACAGGGAGCCGGGACCCAGTACTTC. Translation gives CASSTSGQGAGTQYF.

The CDR3 sequence is CASTPDRVYGYTF. For the CDR3, the DNA is TGTGCCAGTACCCCGGACAGGGTCTATGGCTACACCTTC. The rearrangement links TRBV19 to TRBJ1-2; 8 positions match TRBD1. V was clipped by 7 bases and J by 4 bases; unmatched bases: 5. Germline loops: CDR1 LNHDA, CDR2 SQIVND (reference sequence). The CDR3 sequence is 13 residues long.

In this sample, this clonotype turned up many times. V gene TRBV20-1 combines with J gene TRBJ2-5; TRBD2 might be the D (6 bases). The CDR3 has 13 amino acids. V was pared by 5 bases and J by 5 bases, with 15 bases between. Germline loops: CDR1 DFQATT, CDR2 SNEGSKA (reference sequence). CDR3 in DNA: TGCAGTGCTCCTGGGCGGAGCGGGGAGACCCAGTACTTC. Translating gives CSAPGRSGETQYF.

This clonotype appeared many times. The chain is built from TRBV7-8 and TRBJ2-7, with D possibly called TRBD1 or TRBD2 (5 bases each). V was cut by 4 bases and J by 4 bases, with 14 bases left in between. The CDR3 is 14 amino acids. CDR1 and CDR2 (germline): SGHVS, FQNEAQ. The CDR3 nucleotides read TGTGCCAGCAGCTGGGCCTTAGGGGAGTACGAGCAGTACTTC. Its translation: CASSWALGEYEQYF.

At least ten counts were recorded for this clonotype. CDR3 protein: CASSLNDRGTEAFF. In nucleotides, the CDR3 is TGCGCCAGCAGCCTAAACGACAGGGGAACTGAAGCTTTCTTT. This chain uses TRBV4-1 with TRBJ1-1; 8 positions agree with TRBD1. The CDR3 spans 14 residues. With V trimmed by 4 bases and J by 5 bases, 6 bases remained unmatched. Germline V gene sequence: CDR1 MGHRA, CDR2 YSYEKL.

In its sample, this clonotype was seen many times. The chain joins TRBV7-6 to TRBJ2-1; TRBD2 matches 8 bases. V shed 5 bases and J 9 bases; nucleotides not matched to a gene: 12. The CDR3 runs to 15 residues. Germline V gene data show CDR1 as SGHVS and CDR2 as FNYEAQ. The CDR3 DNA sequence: TGTGCCAGCAGCCCCGGACTAGCTGCCTTCCCTGAGCAGTTCTTC. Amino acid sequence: CASSPGLAAFPEQFF.

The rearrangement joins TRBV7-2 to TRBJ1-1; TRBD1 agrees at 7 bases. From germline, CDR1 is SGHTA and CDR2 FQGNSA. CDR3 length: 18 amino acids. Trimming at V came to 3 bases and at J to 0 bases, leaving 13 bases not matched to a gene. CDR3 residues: CASSFFPTGTAMNTEAFF. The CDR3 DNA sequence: TGTGCCAGCAGCTTTTTCCCTACCGGGACAGCCATGAACACTGAAGCTTTCTTT.

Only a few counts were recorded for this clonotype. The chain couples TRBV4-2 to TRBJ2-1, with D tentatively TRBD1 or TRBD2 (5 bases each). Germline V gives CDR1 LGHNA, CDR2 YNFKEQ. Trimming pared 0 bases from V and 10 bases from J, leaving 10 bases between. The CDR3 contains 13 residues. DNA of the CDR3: TGTGCCAGCAGCCAAGATCTAGGGACGGAGCAGTTCTTC. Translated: CASSQDLGTEQFF.

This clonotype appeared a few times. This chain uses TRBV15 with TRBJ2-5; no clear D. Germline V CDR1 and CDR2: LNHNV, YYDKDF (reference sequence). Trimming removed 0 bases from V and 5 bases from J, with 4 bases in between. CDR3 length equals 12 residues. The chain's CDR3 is CATSRDGETQYF. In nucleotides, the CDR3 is TGTGCCACCAGCAGAGATGGGGAGACCCAGTACTTC.

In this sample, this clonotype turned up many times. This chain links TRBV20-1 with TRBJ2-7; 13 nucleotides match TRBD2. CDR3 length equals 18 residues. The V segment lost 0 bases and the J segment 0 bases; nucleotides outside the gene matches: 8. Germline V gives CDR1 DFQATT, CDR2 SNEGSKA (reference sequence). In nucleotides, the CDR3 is TGCAGTGCTAGAGATCCCCAGACTAGCGGGAGGCGCTCCTACGAGCAGTACTTC. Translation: CSARDPQTSGRRSYEQYF.

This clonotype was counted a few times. CDR3 amino acids: CASSNAPPDTQYF. The CDR3 DNA follows: TGTGCCAGCAGTAACGCCCCCCCAGATACGCAGTATTTT. The chain links TRBV6-1 to TRBJ2-3; D call uncertain. Trimming removed 5 bases at V and 4 bases at J, with 10 bases between. Looked up from germline, CDR1 is MNHNS and CDR2 is SASEGT. This CDR3 has 13 residues.